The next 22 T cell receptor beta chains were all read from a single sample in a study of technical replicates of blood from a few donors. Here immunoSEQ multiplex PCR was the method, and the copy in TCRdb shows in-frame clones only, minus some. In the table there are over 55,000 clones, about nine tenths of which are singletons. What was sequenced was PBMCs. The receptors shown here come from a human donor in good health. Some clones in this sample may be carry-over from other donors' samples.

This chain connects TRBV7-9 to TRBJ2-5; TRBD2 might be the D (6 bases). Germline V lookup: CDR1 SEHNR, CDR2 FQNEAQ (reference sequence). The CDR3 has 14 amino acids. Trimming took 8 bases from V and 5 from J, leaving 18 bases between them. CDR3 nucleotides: TGTGCCAGCTCCAGAGGGACTTCGGGGGAGACCCAGTACTTC. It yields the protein CASSRGTSGETQYF.

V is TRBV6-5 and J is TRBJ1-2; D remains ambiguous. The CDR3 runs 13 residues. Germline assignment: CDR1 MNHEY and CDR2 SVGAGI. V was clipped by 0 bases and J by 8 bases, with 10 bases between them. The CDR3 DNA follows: TGTGCCAGCAGTTACTCAAGGTTCAGGGGCTACACCTTC. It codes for CASSYSRFRGYTF.

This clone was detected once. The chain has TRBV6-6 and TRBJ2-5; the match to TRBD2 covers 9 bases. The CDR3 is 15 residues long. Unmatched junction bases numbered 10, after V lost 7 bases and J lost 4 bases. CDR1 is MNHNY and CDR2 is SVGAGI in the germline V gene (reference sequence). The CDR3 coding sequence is TGTGCCAGCACCTTTGCGGGGGGGCAAGGAGAGACCCAGTACTTC. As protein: CASTFAGGQGETQYF.

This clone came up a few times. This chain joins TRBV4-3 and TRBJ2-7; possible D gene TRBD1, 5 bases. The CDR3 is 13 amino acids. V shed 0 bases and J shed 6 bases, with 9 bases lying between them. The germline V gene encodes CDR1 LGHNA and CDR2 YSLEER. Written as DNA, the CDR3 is TGCGCCAGCAGCCAAGACAGGGAACGCGAGCAGTACTTC. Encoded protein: CASSQDREREQYF.

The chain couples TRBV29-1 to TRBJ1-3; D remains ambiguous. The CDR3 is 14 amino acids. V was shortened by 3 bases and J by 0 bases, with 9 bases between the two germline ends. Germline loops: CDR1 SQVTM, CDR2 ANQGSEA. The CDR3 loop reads CSVDAGNSGNTIYF. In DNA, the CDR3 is TGCAGCGTTGACGCGGGTAACTCTGGAAACACCATATATTTT.

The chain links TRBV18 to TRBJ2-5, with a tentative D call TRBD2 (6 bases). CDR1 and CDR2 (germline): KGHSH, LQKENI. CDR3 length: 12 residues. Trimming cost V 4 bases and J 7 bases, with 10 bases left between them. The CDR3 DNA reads TGTGCCAGCTCACTAAAGGAGGGGACCCAGTACTTC. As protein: CASSLKEGTQYF. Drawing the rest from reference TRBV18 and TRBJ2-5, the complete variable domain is NAGVMQNPRHLVRRRGQEARLRCSPMKGHSHVYWYRQLPEEGLKFMVYLQKENIIDESGMPKERFSAEFPKEGPSILRIQQVVRGDSAAYFCASSLKEGTQYFGPGTRLLVL.

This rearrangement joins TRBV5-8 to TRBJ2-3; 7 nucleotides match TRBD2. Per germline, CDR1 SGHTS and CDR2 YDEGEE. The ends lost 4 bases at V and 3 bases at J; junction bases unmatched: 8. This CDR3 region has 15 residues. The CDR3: CASSPGGGGTDTQYF. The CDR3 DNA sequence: TGTGCCAGCAGCCCAGGCGGGGGAGGGACAGATACGCAGTATTTT.

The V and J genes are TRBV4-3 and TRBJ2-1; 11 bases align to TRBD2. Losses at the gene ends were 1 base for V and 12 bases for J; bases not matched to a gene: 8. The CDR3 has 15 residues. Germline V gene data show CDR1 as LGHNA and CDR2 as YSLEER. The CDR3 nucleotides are TGCGCCAGCAGCCAAGCCCCGGGACTAGCGGCGAGGCAGTTCTTC. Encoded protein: CASSQAPGLAARQFF.

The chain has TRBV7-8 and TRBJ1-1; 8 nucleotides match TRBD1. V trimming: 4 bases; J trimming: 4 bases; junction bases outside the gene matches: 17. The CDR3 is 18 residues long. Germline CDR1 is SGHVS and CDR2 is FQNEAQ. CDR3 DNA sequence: TGTGCCAGCAGCTCGAAGGGGACAGGCGCCTTTGTGGGCACTGAAGCTTTCTTT. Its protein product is CASSSKGTGAFVGTEAFF. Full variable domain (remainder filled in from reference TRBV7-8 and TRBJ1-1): GAGVSQSPRYKVAKRGQDVALRCDPISGHVSLFWYQQALGQGPEFLTYFQNEAQLDKSGLPSDRFFAERPEGSVSTLKIQRTQQEDSAVYLCASSSKGTGAFVGTEAFFGQGTRLTVV.

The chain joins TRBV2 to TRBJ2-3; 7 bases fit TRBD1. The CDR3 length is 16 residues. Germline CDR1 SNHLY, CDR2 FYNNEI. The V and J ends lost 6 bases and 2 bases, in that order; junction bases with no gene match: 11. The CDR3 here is CASSRTGVFTTDTQYF. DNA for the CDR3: TGTGCCAGCAGCCGGACAGGCGTATTTACCACAGATACGCAGTATTTT.

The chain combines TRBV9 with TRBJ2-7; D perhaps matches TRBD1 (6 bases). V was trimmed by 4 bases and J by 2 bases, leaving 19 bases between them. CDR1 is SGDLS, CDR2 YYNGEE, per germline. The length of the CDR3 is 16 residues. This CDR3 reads CASSRGMGTLPYEQYF. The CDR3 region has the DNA TGTGCCAGCAGCCGGGGCATGGGGACACTTCCCTACGAGCAGTACTTC.

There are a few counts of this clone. CDR3: CASSSLVLGQQGGVTQYF. For the CDR3, the DNA is TGTGCCAGCAGCTCTTTAGTCCTCGGACAACAGGGAGGGGTGACCCAGTACTTC. This chain uses TRBV7-6 with TRBJ2-5; D possibly corresponds to TRBD2 (7 bases). In germline, CDR1 is SGHVS, CDR2 FNYEAQ. Trimming stripped 4 bases from V and 7 bases from J, with 28 bases between. The CDR3 loop spans 18 amino acids. Combining the CDR3 with reference TRBV7-6 and TRBJ2-5 gives the whole variable domain GAGVSQSPRYKVTKRGQDVALRCDPISGHVSLYWYRQALGQGPEFLTYFNYEAQQDKSGLPNDRFSAERPEGSISTLTIQRTEQRDSAMYRCASSSLVLGQQGGVTQYFGPGTRLLVL.

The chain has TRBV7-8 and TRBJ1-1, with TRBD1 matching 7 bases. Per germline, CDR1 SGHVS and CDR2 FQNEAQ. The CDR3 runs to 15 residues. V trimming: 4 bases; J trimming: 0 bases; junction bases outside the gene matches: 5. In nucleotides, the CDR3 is TGTGCCAGCAGCTCGTGGACAGGAATGAACACTGAAGCTTTCTTT. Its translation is CASSSWTGMNTEAFF.

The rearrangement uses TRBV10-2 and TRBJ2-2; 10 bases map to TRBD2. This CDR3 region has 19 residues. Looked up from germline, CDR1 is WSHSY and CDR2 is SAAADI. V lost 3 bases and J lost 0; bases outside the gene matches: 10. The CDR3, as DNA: TGCGCCAGCAGTGAAGTGTCGCTAGCGGGGGCCTCGAACACCGGGGAGCTGTTTTTT. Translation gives CASSEVSLAGASNTGELFF.

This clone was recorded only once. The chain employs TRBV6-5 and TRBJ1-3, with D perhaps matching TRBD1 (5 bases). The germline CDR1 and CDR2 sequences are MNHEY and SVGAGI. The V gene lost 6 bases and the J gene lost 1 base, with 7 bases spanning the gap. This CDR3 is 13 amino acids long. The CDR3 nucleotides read TGTGCCAGCAGCAGGGAATCTGGAAACACCATATATTTT. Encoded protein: CASSRESGNTIYF.

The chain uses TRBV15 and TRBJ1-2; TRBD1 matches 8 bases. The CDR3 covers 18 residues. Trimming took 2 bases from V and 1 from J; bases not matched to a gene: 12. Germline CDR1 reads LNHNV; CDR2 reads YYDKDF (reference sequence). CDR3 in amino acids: CATSRSDRVEILNYGYTF. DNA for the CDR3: TGTGCCACCAGCAGATCGGACAGGGTGGAGATCCTTAACTATGGCTACACCTTC. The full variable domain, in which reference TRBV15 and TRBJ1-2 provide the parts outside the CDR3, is DAMVIQNPRYQVTQFGKPVTLSCSQTLNHNVMYWYQQKSSQAPKLLFHYYDKDFNNEADTPDNFQSRRPNTSFCFLDIRSPGLGDTAMYLCATSRSDRVEILNYGYTFGSGTRLTVV.

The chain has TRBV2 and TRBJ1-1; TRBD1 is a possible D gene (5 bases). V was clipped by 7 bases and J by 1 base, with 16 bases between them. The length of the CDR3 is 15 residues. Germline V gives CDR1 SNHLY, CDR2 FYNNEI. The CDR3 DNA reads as TGTGCCAGCAACGATTGGGGGGGTCCGAACACTGAAGCTTTCTTT. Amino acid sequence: CASNDWGGPNTEAFF. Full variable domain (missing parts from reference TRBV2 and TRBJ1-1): EPEVTQTPSHQVTQMGQEVILRCVPISNHLYFYWYRQILGQKVEFLVSFYNNEISEKSEIFDDQFSVERPDGSNFTLKIRSTKLEDSAMYFCASNDWGGPNTEAFFGQGTRLTVV.

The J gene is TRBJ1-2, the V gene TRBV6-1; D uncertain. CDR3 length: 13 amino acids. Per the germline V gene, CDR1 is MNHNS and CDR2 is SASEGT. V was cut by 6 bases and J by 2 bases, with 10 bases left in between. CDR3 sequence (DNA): TGTGCCAGCAGCCAGACTACAAACTATGGCTACACCTTC. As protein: CASSQTTNYGYTF.

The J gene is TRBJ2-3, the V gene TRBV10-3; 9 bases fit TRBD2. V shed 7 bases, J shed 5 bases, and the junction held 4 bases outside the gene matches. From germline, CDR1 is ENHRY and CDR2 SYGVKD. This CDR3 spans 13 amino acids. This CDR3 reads CAITRGGGDTQYF. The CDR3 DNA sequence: TGTGCCATCACCCGCGGGGGGGGAGATACGCAGTATTTT.

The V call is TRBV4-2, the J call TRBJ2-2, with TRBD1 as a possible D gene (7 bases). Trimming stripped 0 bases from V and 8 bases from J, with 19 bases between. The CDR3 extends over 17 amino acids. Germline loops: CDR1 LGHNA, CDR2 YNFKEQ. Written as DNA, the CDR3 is TGTGCCAGCAGCCAAGATCAGGGGGGCCTGACAGGGGGGGAGCTGTTTTTT. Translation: CASSQDQGGLTGGELFF.

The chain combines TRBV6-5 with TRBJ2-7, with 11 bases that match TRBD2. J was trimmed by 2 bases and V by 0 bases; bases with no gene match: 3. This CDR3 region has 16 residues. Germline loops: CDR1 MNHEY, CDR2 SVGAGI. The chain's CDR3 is CASSYSGTSGPYEQYF. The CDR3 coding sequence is TGTGCCAGCAGTTACTCCGGGACTAGCGGCCCCTACGAGCAGTACTTC.

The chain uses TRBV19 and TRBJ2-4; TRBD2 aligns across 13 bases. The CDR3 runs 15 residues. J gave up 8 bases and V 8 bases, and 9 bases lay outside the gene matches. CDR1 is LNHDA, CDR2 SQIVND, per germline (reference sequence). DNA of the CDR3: TGTGCCAGTGGGGGGACTAGCGGGACTAGAGACATTCAGTACTTC. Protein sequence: CASGGTSGTRDIQYF. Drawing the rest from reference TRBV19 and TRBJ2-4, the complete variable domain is DGGITQSPKYLFRKEGQNVTLSCEQNLNHDAMYWYRQDPGQGLRLIYYSQIVNDFQKGDIAEGYSVSREKKESFPLTVTSAQKNPTAFYLCASGGTSGTRDIQYFGAGTRLSVL.